These 28 T cell receptor beta chains came from one sample sequenced in a study of T cell responses to AZD1222 COVID-19 vaccine. Generated by immunoSEQ multiplex PCR, the TCRdb table keeps only in-frame clones and is missing some. Of some 100,000 clones listed, about 82% are singletons. Sequenced here: peripheral blood, sampled 28 days after the second AZD1222 dose. Receptor source: an adult who received the AZD1222 COVID-19 vaccine.

The rearrangement joins TRBV7-7 to TRBJ2-7; 8 bases match TRBD1. The CDR3 is 15 amino acids. Germline CDR1 reads SSHAT; CDR2 reads FNYEAQ (reference sequence). V dropped 1 base and J dropped 4; count of bases not matched to a gene: 6. CDR3 amino acids: CASSLGTGHGYEQYF. The DNA of the CDR3 is TGTGCCAGCAGCTTAGGGACAGGGCATGGTTACGAGCAGTACTTC. Variable domain in full (rest from reference TRBV7-7 and TRBJ2-7): GAGVSQSPRYKVTKRGQDVTLRCDPISSHATLYWYQQALGQGPEFLTYFNYEAQPDKSGLPSDRFSAERPEGSISTLTIQRTEQRDSAMYRCASSLGTGHGYEQYFGPGTRLTVT.

The rearrangement links TRBV7-8 to TRBJ2-7; 16 bases fit TRBD2. The CDR3 consists of 17 residues. CDR1 SGHVS and CDR2 FQNEAQ come from the germline V gene. The junction had 7 bases not matched to a gene; V was cut back by 1 base and J by 7 bases. The CDR3 DNA is TGTGCCAGCAGCTTAGGGGCGGGACTAGCGGGAGGGCGGGAGCAGTACTTC. It is translated as CASSLGAGLAGGREQYF.

This chain links TRBV10-3 with TRBJ1-1; the D gene is possibly TRBD1 (5 bases). CDR3 length: 13 residues. Germline assignment: CDR1 ENHRY and CDR2 SYGVKD. Between the trimmed V and J ends, which lost 6 bases and 3 bases, there was a span of 11 bases. Written as DNA, the CDR3 is TGTGCCATCAGCCAGACAGTGGACACTGAAGCTTTCTTT. Its translation: CAISQTVDTEAFF.

The rearrangement uses TRBV12-3 or TRBV12-4 and TRBJ2-1; 7 nucleotides agree with TRBD2. The CDR3 is 12 amino acids. Trimming at V came to 7 bases and at J to 12 bases, leaving 9 bases not matched to a gene. CDR3 loop: CASTPGGGTQFF. The CDR3 DNA is TGTGCCAGCACCCCGGGAGGAGGGACGCAGTTCTTC.

The chain recombines TRBV27 with TRBJ2-5; possibly TRBD2 for D (5 bases). Germline V gene data show CDR1 as MNHEY and CDR2 as SMNVEV (reference sequence). V was pared by 7 bases and J by 5 bases, with 17 bases between. The CDR3 contains 14 residues. As DNA, the CDR3 is TGTGCCAGCAAAGGTCTACTAGGGTTGGAGACCCAGTACTTC. Its protein is CASKGLLGLETQYF.

The J gene is TRBJ1-2, the V gene TRBV27, with D unclear. The CDR3 has 13 residues. Germline-derived CDR1 and CDR2 are MNHEY and SMNVEV (reference sequence). V gave up 5 bases and J gave up 4 bases, with 11 bases separating them. CDR3 sequence (DNA): TGTGCCAGCAGTCCCCGTCGGGGCTATGGCTACACCTTC. Amino acid sequence: CASSPRRGYGYTF.

The J gene is TRBJ1-3, the V gene TRBV5-1, with D possibly matching TRBD1 (5 bases). Trimming cost V 4 bases and J 1 base, with 12 bases left between them. Germline V lookup: CDR1 SGHRS, CDR2 YFSETQ. The CDR3 covers 15 residues. CDR3 DNA sequence: TGCGCCAGCAGCAATTCGACAGTTTCTGGAAACACCATATATTTT. Amino acids: CASSNSTVSGNTIYF.

The chain links TRBV10-3 to TRBJ1-2; TRBD1 might be the D (5 bases). The V gene's germline CDR1 is ENHRY and CDR2 SYGVKD. CDR3 length equals 15 residues. V gave up 4 bases and J gave up 2 bases, with 14 bases separating them. The CDR3 bases are TGTGCCATCAGTGGAACCGGGACGGAGAACTATGGCTACACCTTC. It is translated as CAISGTGTENYGYTF.

The V gene is TRBV7-9, the J gene TRBJ2-3; no definite D call. The CDR3 sequence is 12 residues long. Germline V CDR1 and CDR2: SEHNR, FQNEAQ (reference sequence). Trimming pared 6 bases from V and 5 bases from J, leaving 9 bases between. The CDR3 region is CASSFIRDTQYF. CDR3 in DNA: TGTGCCAGCAGTTTTATAAGAGATACGCAGTATTTT.

This rearrangement joins TRBV4-2 to TRBJ2-1, with 14 bases matching TRBD2. The J segment lost 9 bases and the V segment lost 6 bases, leaving 13 bases of the junction unmatched. CDR3 length: 17 residues. CDR1 is LGHNA and CDR2 is YNFKEQ in the germline V gene. CDR3 loop: CASRLGTSGRISGEQFF. DNA for the CDR3: TGTGCCAGCAGGCTCGGGACTAGCGGGAGAATTTCGGGTGAGCAGTTCTTC.

The rearrangement joins TRBV29-1 to TRBJ2-2, with D perhaps matching TRBD1 (6 bases). The CDR3 loop spans 14 amino acids. The germline CDR1 and CDR2 sequences are SQVTM and ANQGSEA. V was pared by 2 bases and J by 6 bases, with 13 bases between. The CDR3 coding sequence is TGCAGCGTTGAAAAGGACAGCCAGTCCGGGGAGCTGTTTTTT. This codes for CSVEKDSQSGELFF.

This rearrangement joins TRBV5-1 to TRBJ2-7; D call uncertain. The CDR3 is 12 amino acids. Germline V CDR1 and CDR2: SGHRS, YFSETQ. V dropped 3 bases and J dropped 6 bases, with 10 bases sitting between them. CDR3 bases: TGCGCCAGCAGCTACACCCCCCGCGAGCAGTACTTC. The encoded protein is CASSYTPREQYF.

The DNA for the CDR3 is TGTGCCAGCAGTTTCTCCCTCGGGCGGGATGGCTACACCTTC. Translated: CASSFSLGRDGYTF. The chain combines TRBV6-6 with TRBJ1-2; no reliable D call. Trimming removed 4 bases from V and 6 bases from J, with 15 bases in between. The germline gives CDR1 MNHNY, CDR2 SVGAGI (reference sequence). The CDR3 extends over 14 amino acids.

V is TRBV9 and J is TRBJ1-6; D gene uncertain. The CDR3 extends over 14 amino acids. Trimming took 2 bases from V and 8 from J, leaving 11 bases between them. Germline CDR1 reads SGDLS; CDR2 reads YYNGEE. CDR3 DNA: TGTGCCAGCAGCGTTAGGACCCGTGATTCACCCCTCCACTTT. Residues: CASSVRTRDSPLHF.

The chain recombines TRBV29-1 with TRBJ2-7, with D possibly matching TRBD2 (5 bases). The V end was cut by 7 bases, the J end by 13 bases, with 20 bases between. The CDR3 totals 11 residues. The V gene's germline CDR1 is SQVTM and CDR2 ANQGSEA. CDR3: CSAKFGITEYF. The DNA of the CDR3 is TGCAGCGCCAAGTTCGGGATAACGGAATACTTC.

This clone has a handful of counts. The rearrangement joins TRBV9 to TRBJ1-1; 8 nucleotides line up with TRBD1. Trimming cost V 2 bases and J 4 bases; bases outside gene matches: 10. Germline CDR1 reads SGDLS; CDR2 reads YYNGEE. CDR3 length: 16 amino acids. For the CDR3, the DNA is TGTGCCAGCAGCGTTTCAGGGGGCCCGTGGGGCACTGAAGCTTTCTTT. Translating it yields CASSVSGGPWGTEAFF. Supplemented by reference TRBV9 and TRBJ1-1, the full variable domain reads DSGVTQTPKHLITATGQRVTLRCSPRSGDLSVYWYQQSLDQGLQFLIQYYNGEERAKGNILERFSAQQFPDLHSELNLSSLELGDSALYFCASSVSGGPWGTEAFFGQGTRLTVV.

V is TRBV24-1 and J is TRBJ2-3, with D possibly TRBD2 on 5 matching bases. CDR1 KGHDR and CDR2 SFDVKD come from the germline V gene. The CDR3 is 16 residues long. Trimming cost V 4 bases and J 0 bases, with 13 bases left between them. The CDR3 nucleotides are TGTGCCACCAGTGAACCCACTGCGGGTAGCACAGATACGCAGTATTTT. Its protein product is CATSEPTAGSTDTQYF.

The V gene is TRBV7-2, the J gene TRBJ1-1, with a possible D match to TRBD1 (5 bases). Germline V gives CDR1 SGHTA, CDR2 FQGNSA. This CDR3 is built from 13 residues. Trimming took off 5 bases at V and 4 bases at J, with 11 bases between the two ends. CDR3 loop: CASSRGGGTEAFF. The CDR3 nucleotides are TGTGCCAGCAGCCGGGGGGGTGGCACTGAAGCTTTCTTT.

This clone has a single count. The chain employs TRBV2 and TRBJ2-2, with D possibly TRBD1 on 6 matching bases. The V gene lost 6 bases and the J gene lost 4 bases, with 15 bases spanning the gap. Germline loops: CDR1 SNHLY, CDR2 FYNNEI. The CDR3 extends over 15 amino acids. DNA for the CDR3: TGTGCCAGCAGCGAGGACAGAAGAGTCACCGGGGAGCTGTTTTTT. Its translation: CASSEDRRVTGELFF.

The chain employs TRBV5-6 and TRBJ1-1, with D uncertain. CDR1 and CDR2 (germline): SGHDT, YYEEEE. Trimming cost V 4 bases and J 0 bases, with 16 bases left between them. CDR3 size: 16 residues. The chain's CDR3 is CASSLPRSTMNTEAFF. The CDR3 region has the DNA TGTGCCAGCAGCCTCCCCCGGTCCACCATGAACACTGAAGCTTTCTTT.

The chain uses TRBV19 and TRBJ2-2; D gene uncertain. V was clipped by 5 bases and J by 4 bases, with 5 bases between them. The length of the CDR3 is 12 residues. Germline V lookup: CDR1 LNHDA, CDR2 SQIVND (reference sequence). CDR3 nucleotide sequence: TGTGCCAGTAGTCCCGGCACCGGGGAGCTGTTTTTT. Translating gives CASSPGTGELFF.

The gene calls are TRBV9 and TRBJ1-6; tentatively, D is TRBD1 (6 bases). This CDR3 is built from 13 residues. Germline V lookup: CDR1 SGDLS, CDR2 YYNGEE. V shed 7 bases and J shed 9 bases, with 14 bases lying between them. The CDR3 loop reads CASDRFFFSPLHF. The CDR3 nucleotides are TGTGCCAGCGACAGGTTCTTCTTTTCACCCCTCCACTTT.

A few counts support this clone. The V and J genes are TRBV18 and TRBJ1-3; 7 bases line up with TRBD1. This CDR3 has 16 residues. Trimming took 3 bases from V and 0 from J; bases not matched to a gene: 5. Germline CDR1 is KGHSH and CDR2 is LQKENI. The CDR3 loop reads CASSPGQFGSGNTIYF. The CDR3, as DNA: TGTGCCAGCTCACCGGGACAGTTCGGCTCTGGAAACACCATATATTTT.

The chain combines TRBV28 with TRBJ2-1; 7 nucleotides align to TRBD2. The trim removed 6 bases at V and 2 bases at J, leaving 7 bases unmatched. The length of the CDR3 is 15 residues. CDR1 and CDR2 (germline): MDHEN, SYDVKM. CDR3 region: CASSGAGETYNEQFF. DNA for the CDR3: TGTGCCAGCAGCGGTGCGGGAGAGACCTACAATGAGCAGTTCTTC.

The genes are TRBV5-4 and TRBJ1-2, with D unclear. Germline CDR1 reads SGHNT; CDR2 reads YYREEE (reference sequence). The CDR3 contains 13 residues. V was shortened by 4 bases and J by 10 bases, with 17 bases between the two germline ends. The CDR3 nucleotides read TGTGCCAGCAGCCTGTATAAGTCGGGAGACTACACCTTC. Amino acid sequence: CASSLYKSGDYTF.

The chain employs TRBV9 and TRBJ2-7, with TRBD1 identical over 7 bases. Germline lookup yields CDR1 SGDLS and CDR2 YYNGEE. The V and J ends lost 2 bases and 3 bases, in that order; junction bases with no gene match: 8. The CDR3 is 15 amino acids. The DNA of the CDR3 is TGTGCCAGCAGCGTCGGGACAGACACCTTCTACGAGCAGTACTTC. Translating gives CASSVGTDTFYEQYF.

This clone was detected a few times. The junction departs from the called germline gene at one end, perhaps through a read error. The chain combines TRBV15 with TRBJ2-3, with 9 bases fitting TRBD2. The CDR3 spans 14 residues. From germline, CDR1 is LNHNV and CDR2 YYDKDF (reference sequence). For the CDR3, the DNA is TGTGCCACCAAATCCGGCACCACACTAGCGGGCGCCGCTTTT. It yields the protein CATKSGTTLAGAAF.

The chain links TRBV14 to TRBJ2-1, with 10 bases lining up with TRBD2. CDR1 and CDR2 from the germline V gene are SGHDN and FVKESK. Trimming removed 1 base from V and 7 bases from J; junction bases left unmatched: 4. There are 15 residues in the CDR3. Written as DNA, the CDR3 is TGTGCCAGCAGCCAAGTAGCGGGGGGCCTGAATGAGCAGTTCTTC. This gives the protein CASSQVAGGLNEQFF.